The 27 T cell receptor beta chains listed next were all sequenced from one sample in a study of immune heterogeneity within non-small cell lung tumors (dated by TCRdb to between 2018 and 2020). For the TCR template, genomic DNA was extracted from bulk tumor tissue, and around 600 ng of gDNA was amplified for each sample. During surgery, several biopsies were collected from each primary tumor and placed as far from one another as possible within the tumor mass. Patients in the study cohort, which was described as untreated, were newly diagnosed NSCLC cases going through curative surgery. Reads for this sample came from a HiSeq X Ten. The TCR beta CDR3 region was amplified with a multiplex PCR system whose first round ran for 9 to 10 cycles using 32 V-gene forward primers and 13 J-gene reverse primers. The public reads were reanalyzed by TCRdb: fastp trimming at Q25, MiXCR alignment, in-frame beta chains only. Each CDR3 protein appears once, grouped with its most common genes and DNA. This sample is represented by approximately 11,000 distinct CDR3 sequences; about 20% of them were singletons. The ten biggest clones cover 3% to 4.5% of the sample.

The sample consisted of lung tumor tissue. Receptor source: a man between 60 and 75 years old with non-small cell lung cancer.

The rearrangement links TRBV5-8 to TRBJ2-5; D not certain. Germline-derived CDR1 and CDR2 are SGHTS and YDEGEE. The CDR3 is made up of 12 amino acids. Trimming stripped 3 bases from V and 4 bases from J, with 7 bases between. DNA for the CDR3: TGTGCCAGCAGCTCCTTTGGAGAGACCCAGTACTTC. Encoded protein: CASSSFGETQYF.

By sample share, this clonotype is medium-sized. In DNA form, the CDR3 reads TGTGCCAGCAGGGACAGGGTTGATTCACCCCTCCACTTT. Protein product: CASRDRVDSPLHF. V is TRBV2 and J is TRBJ1-6; 8 nucleotides line up with TRBD1. CDR1 SNHLY and CDR2 FYNNEI come from the germline V gene. Trimming at V came to 6 bases and at J to 8 bases, leaving 3 bases not matched to a gene. CDR3 size: 13 residues.

This clonotype is medium-sized (0.01 to 0.1%) in the sample. This chain connects TRBV13 to TRBJ2-3, with TRBD2 matching 7 bases. This CDR3 is built from 16 residues. Germline V gene lookup returns CDR1 PRHDT and CDR2 FYEKMQ (reference sequence). Germline trimming cut 4 bases from V and 0 bases from J; bases unmatched to any gene: 7. The CDR3 here is CASSSSTSASTDTQYF. Here the CDR3 DNA reads TGTGCCAGCAGCTCCTCCACTAGCGCGAGCACAGATACGCAGTATTTT. The full variable domain, completed using reference TRBV13 and TRBJ2-3, is AAGVIQSPRHLIKEKRETATLKCYPIPRHDTVYWYQQGPGQDPQFLISFYEKMQSDKGSIPDRFSAQQFSDYHSELNMSSLELGDSALYFCASSSSTSASTDTQYFGPGTRLTVL.

This clonotype was observed at least ten times. The rearrangement links TRBV24-1 to TRBJ2-1, with TRBD2 matching over 8 bases. This CDR3 has 17 amino acids. Trimming at V came to 1 base and at J to 4 bases, leaving 8 bases not matched to a gene. Germline lookup yields CDR1 KGHDR and CDR2 SFDVKD. The CDR3 protein is CATSDLRETSGYNEQFF. The DNA of the CDR3 is TGTGCCACCAGTGATTTAAGGGAAACTAGCGGTTACAATGAGCAGTTCTTC.

In its sample, this clonotype was seen many times. The chain uses TRBV20-1 and TRBJ1-2; D is ambiguous. Germline V gene lookup returns CDR1 DFQATT and CDR2 SNEGSKA (reference sequence). CDR3 length: 12 residues. V was clipped by 0 bases and J by 8 bases, with 10 bases between them. The CDR3 loop is CSAREAGTGYTF. The CDR3 DNA reads TGCAGTGCTAGAGAAGCAGGAACCGGCTACACCTTC.

Only a few counts were recorded for this clonotype. CDR3 residues: CSARTSNKPAIYF. Written as DNA, the CDR3 is TGCAGTGCTAGAACAAGTAATAAGCCAGCCATATATTTT. V is TRBV20-1 and J is TRBJ1-3; D gene unclear. The CDR3 is made up of 13 amino acids. Germline CDR1 is DFQATT and CDR2 is SNEGSKA (reference sequence). V lost 2 bases, J lost 11 bases, and 16 bases lay in between.

This clonotype was detected only once. This sequence may be a read error, since a much larger clone differs from it by one base. V is TRBV24-1 and J is TRBJ1-3; D ambiguous. CDR1 is KGHDR and CDR2 is SFDVKD in the germline V gene. The V end was cut by 4 bases, the J end by 0 bases, with 9 bases between. The CDR3 runs to 15 residues. This CDR3 reads CATSDRENSGNTIYF. The CDR3 bases are TGTGCCACCAGTGACCGGGAAAACTCTGGAAACACCATATATTTT.

In its sample, this clonotype was seen many times. The chain is built from TRBV6-4 and TRBJ2-7, with 14 bases fitting TRBD2. The CDR3 is 17 residues long. The germline V gene has CDR1 MRHNA and CDR2 SNTAGT. With V trimmed by 3 bases and J by 2 bases, 6 bases remained unmatched. For the CDR3, the DNA is TGTGCCAGCAGTGAGGGGACTAGCGGGAGTGGTCCCTACGAGCAGTACTTC. It specifies CASSEGTSGSGPYEQYF.

This clonotype is medium-sized (0.01 to 0.1%) within its sample. V gene TRBV28 combines with J gene TRBJ2-1; TRBD2 might be the D (6 bases). V gave up 2 bases and J gave up 0 bases, with 11 bases separating them. The CDR3 extends over 16 amino acids. Germline CDR1 MDHEN, CDR2 SYDVKM. The CDR3: CASSLIGGRSYNEQFF. Here the CDR3 DNA reads TGTGCCAGCAGTTTAATAGGAGGGCGCTCCTACAATGAGCAGTTCTTC.

In its sample, this clonotype is medium-sized. This chain joins TRBV12-3 or TRBV12-4 and TRBJ1-5; no clear D gene. CDR3 size: 15 residues. The V and J ends lost 4 bases and 0 bases respectively, with 10 bases between them. The CDR3 sequence: CASSSDGNSNQPQHF. CDR3 nucleotides: TGTGCCAGCAGTTCTGACGGGAATAGCAATCAGCCCCAGCATTTT.

This chain joins TRBV9 and TRBJ2-7; D is ambiguous. CDR3 length: 12 residues. V lost 0 bases, J lost 3 bases, and 4 bases lay in between. Germline V gene lookup returns CDR1 SGDLS and CDR2 YYNGEE. CDR3: CASSVDDYEQYF. The CDR3 coding sequence is TGTGCCAGCAGCGTAGACGACTACGAGCAGTACTTC. The variable domain in full, completed from reference TRBV9 and TRBJ2-7, reads DSGVTQTPKHLITATGQRVTLRCSPRSGDLSVYWYQQSLDQGLQFLIQYYNGEERAKGNILERFSAQQFPDLHSELNLSSLELGDSALYFCASSVDDYEQYFGPGTRLTVT.

CDR3 sequence: CATSLYNEQFF. The CDR3 DNA reads as TGTGCCACCTCCTTGTACAATGAGCAGTTCTTC. The chain employs TRBV6-4 and TRBJ2-1; D unresolved. V was trimmed by 10 bases and J by 4 bases, leaving 8 bases between them. Germline V lookup: CDR1 MRHNA, CDR2 SNTAGT. The CDR3 loop spans 11 amino acids.

This clonotype qualifies as medium-sized. The chain joins TRBV12-3 or TRBV12-4 to TRBJ2-7; a possible D gene is TRBD1 (6 bases). V was trimmed by 6 bases and J by 5 bases, leaving 11 bases between them. The CDR3 is 12 amino acids. CDR3 coding DNA: TGTGCCAGCAGCTATAACAGGGACGAGCAGTACTTC. As protein: CASSYNRDEQYF.

The chain is built from TRBV19 and TRBJ1-1, with D tentatively TRBD1 (5 bases). This CDR3 region has 14 residues. Germline V gives CDR1 LNHDA, CDR2 SQIVND (reference sequence). Trimming pared 2 bases from V and 8 bases from J, leaving 15 bases between. CDR3 sequence reads: CASSISAGWGEAFF. CDR3 DNA: TGTGCCAGTAGTATAAGTGCGGGTTGGGGGGAAGCTTTCTTT.

The rearrangement links TRBV7-9 to TRBJ1-2; D may be TRBD1 (6 bases). The germline V and J ends were trimmed by 7 bases and 0 bases, with 9 bases remaining between them. The germline gives CDR1 SEHNR, CDR2 FQNEAQ (reference sequence). This CDR3 has 13 residues. The CDR3 DNA reads as TGTGCCAGCAAACAGGGCTCTAACTATGGCTACACCTTC. This encodes CASKQGSNYGYTF.

This clonotype is labeled as medium-sized. The V and J genes are TRBV10-2 and TRBJ1-2; 7 bases align to TRBD1. The CDR3 is made up of 14 amino acids. The germline V gene has CDR1 WSHSY and CDR2 SAAADI. V trimming: 8 bases; J trimming: 7 bases; junction bases outside the gene matches: 13. CDR3 in amino acids: CASSETGLRGGYTF. The CDR3 DNA reads TGCGCCAGCTCCGAGACAGGGCTTAGGGGTGGCTACACCTTC.

Regarding this clonotype: This clone may be a read error of a much larger clone one base away. The rearrangement links TRBV5-1 to TRBJ2-7, with 10 bases lining up with TRBD2. Germline CDR1 is SGHRS and CDR2 is YFSETQ. The CDR3 is 15 residues long. The CDR3 bases are TGCGCCAACAGCGGGGGGGACAGGTCACTCTACGAGCAGTACTTC. This gives the protein CANSGGDRSLYEQYF.

Notes on this clonotype: A much larger clone differs from this one at a single base, so this may be a read error. The chain links TRBV30 to TRBJ2-7, with D possibly TRBD1 on 5 matching bases. Germline lookup yields CDR1 GTSNPN and CDR2 SVGIG (reference sequence). There are 12 residues in the CDR3. CDR3 bases: TGTGCCTGGAGTCGTACAGGAAACGAGCAGTGCTTC. Residues: CAWSRTGNEQCF.

The sample holds one count of this clonotype. In nucleotides, the CDR3 is TGCGCCAGCAGCCATACTACAGGGTCCCACGAGCAGTACTTC. Encoded protein: CASSHTTGSHEQYF. V usage is TRBV5-1 and J usage is TRBJ2-7; a possible D gene is TRBD1 (6 bases). Germline V gene sequence: CDR1 SGHRS, CDR2 YFSETQ. V was clipped by 4 bases and J by 5 bases, with 16 bases between them. The CDR3 consists of 14 residues.

The rearrangement joins TRBV10-1 to TRBJ2-2; no clear D gene. This CDR3 has 10 amino acids. The V end was cut by 11 bases, the J end by 7 bases, with 8 bases between. In germline, CDR1 is WNHNN, CDR2 SYGVQD (reference sequence). CDR3 coding DNA: TGCGCCGGCCTGTTCGGGGAGCTGTTTTTT. It translates to CAGLFGELFF.

This chain joins TRBV7-8 and TRBJ1-5; no reliable D call. Per the germline V gene, CDR1 is SGHVS and CDR2 is FQNEAQ. Trimming left V 1 base short and J 8 bases short, with 6 bases between. The CDR3 is made up of 12 amino acids. CDR3 DNA: TGTGCCAGCAGCTTAGTTCGTAAGCCCCAGCATTTT. This gives the protein CASSLVRKPQHF.

Only a few counts were recorded for this clonotype. The J gene is TRBJ2-2, the V gene TRBV18, with D possibly matching TRBD2 (5 bases). This CDR3 is 15 amino acids long. The V end was cut by 3 bases, the J end by 1 base, with 9 bases between. Germline values: CDR1 KGHSH, CDR2 LQKENI. CDR3 sequence reads: CASSPFRENTGELFF. The CDR3 bases are TGTGCCAGCTCACCCTTCCGGGAGAACACCGGGGAGCTGTTTTTT.

About this clonotype: A read error may explain this, as a much larger clone is one base away. J is TRBJ1-4 and V is TRBV25-1; no firm D call. The V end was cut by 6 bases, the J end by 12 bases, with 20 bases between. The CDR3 is made up of 14 amino acids. The germline V gene has CDR1 MGHDK and CDR2 SYGVNS. The CDR3 loop reads CASSAFGCLAELFF. The CDR3 DNA is TGTGCCAGCAGCGCCTTCGGTTGTCTGGCGGAACTGTTTTTT. Filled out from reference TRBV25-1 and TRBJ1-4, the complete variable domain reads EADIYQTPRYLVIGTGKKITLECSQTMGHDKMYWYQQDPGMELHLIHYSYGVNSTEKGDLSSESTVSRIRTEHFPLTLESARPSHTSQYLCASSAFGCLAELFFGSGTQLSVL.

This clonotype was counted many times. This sequence joins TRBV12-3 or TRBV12-4 and TRBJ2-1, with no clear D. The V and J ends lost 2 bases and 7 bases respectively, with 9 bases between them. This CDR3 has 13 residues. This CDR3 reads CASSLSGENEQFF. CDR3 nucleotide sequence: TGTGCCAGCAGTTTAAGTGGTGAGAATGAGCAGTTCTTC.

This clonotype was observed a handful of times. This sequence joins TRBV3-1 and TRBJ2-1; D may be TRBD1 or TRBD2 (5 bases each). CDR1 LGHDT and CDR2 YNNKEL come from the germline V gene (reference sequence). V was pared by 2 bases and J by 10 bases, with 12 bases between. The CDR3 length is 13 residues. CDR3 region: CASSQMRREEQFF. In nucleotides, the CDR3 is TGTGCCAGCAGCCAAATGCGCAGGGAGGAGCAGTTCTTC.

In regard to this clonotype: This clone may be a read error of a much larger clone one base away. Here the CDR3 omits its conserved ending phenylalanine or tryptophan, so a read error is the likely source. The CDR3 is CASSPSAGTSGNNEQFL. The DNA of the CDR3 is TGCGCCAGCAGCCCTTCCGCCGGGACTAGCGGAAACAATGAGCAGTTCTTA. The chain combines TRBV5-1 with TRBJ2-1, with 11 positions matching TRBD2. The J segment lost 5 bases and the V segment lost 4 bases, leaving 11 bases of the junction unmatched. The CDR3 length is 17 residues. Germline CDR1 and CDR2: SGHRS and YFSETQ.

The rearrangement joins TRBV20-1 to TRBJ1-1, with no clear D. Deletions cut 2 bases from V and 4 bases from J, with 14 bases between. Germline values: CDR1 DFQATT, CDR2 SNEGSKA (reference sequence). This CDR3 is built from 14 residues. The CDR3 nucleotides read TGCAGTGCTAGATACCCCGCCTTGGGCACTGAAGCTTTCTTT. Translation: CSARYPALGTEAFF.